This TCR beta chain was captured in a study of blood T cells in healthy people across ages. Next came a second PCR, run for about 6 to 11 cycles, which used a sample-barcoded 5' primer along with a J-beta primer mix. A single record per CDR3 protein comes from TCRdb applying MiXCR to the 5' RACE reads. The sample has 550,000 to 650,000 distinct CDR3 sequences, 27% seen once. V dropped 3 bases and J dropped 6 bases, with 15 bases sitting between them. Germline V gene lookup returns CDR1 ENHRY and CDR2 SYGVKD. The CDR3 is 15 residues long. These records were also assigned to another study, of T cells of mothers and their children.

The sample was blood. The chain couples TRBV10-3 to TRBJ2-1; the D call may be TRBD1 or TRBD2 (6 bases each). The clonotype originates from a boy younger than 10 in good health. CDR3 coding DNA: TGTGCCATCAGTGACCGACGCGGAGGGGGCAATGAGCAGTTCTTC. The encoded protein is CAISDRRGGGNEQFF.